Only a few counts were recorded for the clone carrying this T cell receptor beta chain. Its specificity is unknown. This specimen belongs to a study of blood T cells in healthy people across ages. General study results and limits: There was a strong correlation between TCR beta diversity and naive T cell percentage.

The CDR3 covers 13 residues. Germline loops: CDR1 DFQATT, CDR2 SNEGSKA (reference sequence). The germline V and J ends were trimmed by 2 bases and 2 bases, with 10 bases remaining between them. A second PCR of about 7 to 12 cycles used a sample-barcoded 5' primer and a J-beta primer mix. TCRdb itself ran the 5' RACE reads through MiXCR, one entry per CDR3 protein. The sample consists of over 300,000 distinct CDR3 sequences, approximately 47% of them appearing once. The sequence was obtained from a man in his 60s in good health. Source material: blood. The rearrangement uses TRBV20-1 and TRBJ2-7; possibly TRBD1 for D (5 bases). CDR3 in DNA: TGCAGTGCTAGATTTGACAGAGCCTACGAGCAGTACTTC. This gives the protein CSARFDRAYEQYF.